This TCR beta chain appears in the sequencing data of a study of neurological immune-mediated disorders. Germline CDR1 is MNHEY and CDR2 is SVGAGI. The length of the CDR3 is 14 residues. Preparation of the unsorted libraries drew on 2 million PBMCs stored at -80 C. It was by 5'RACE with 10-nucleotide random UMIs that the cDNA was made. MiXCR, run by TCRdb on the 5' RACE reads, gives a single entry per CDR3 protein. Of about 66,000 distinct CDR3 sequences listed, 4.5% are singletons. Comments on this clonotype: Relative to the germline gene, one junction end is altered; a read error may explain this.

The chain carries TRBV6-5 and TRBJ1-5; D unclear. The sample comprised PBMCs. The TCR sequence derives from a man aged 30 to 45 with multiple sclerosis. The CDR3 DNA follows: TGTGCCAGCAGTAATGCAAGGAGGGATCAGCCCCAGAATTTT. It specifies CASSNARRDQPQNF.